These 4 T cell receptor beta chains originate from one sample sequenced in a study of blood T cell repertoires in COVID-19. Only in-frame clones appear in the TCRdb table, and some are missing; sequencing was by immunoSEQ multiplex PCR. The sample lists about 89,000 clones, approximately 80% occurring once. Sample: peripheral blood. These receptors were obtained from an older man with COVID-19, enrolled during active disease.

The CDR3 sequence is CASTSGGYYGYTF. The CDR3 DNA follows: TGTGCCAGCACGTCCGGGGGGTACTATGGCTACACCTTC. The chain joins TRBV2 to TRBJ1-2; tentative D call: TRBD1 (5 bases). Germline CDR1 and CDR2: SNHLY and FYNNEI. V was shortened by 7 bases and J by 3 bases, with 12 bases between the two germline ends. CDR3 length: 13 amino acids.

This chain links TRBV11-3 with TRBJ1-3; the D is unclear. This CDR3 is built from 13 residues. V was pared by 5 bases and J by 3 bases, with 8 bases between. Per the germline V gene, CDR1 is SGHNT and CDR2 is YENEEA. The CDR3: CASSRGGGNTIYF. The CDR3 DNA reads as TGTGCCAGCAGCCGAGGAGGTGGAAACACCATATATTTT.

The chain couples TRBV6-5 to TRBJ1-2; D might be TRBD1 (5 bases). CDR1 is MNHEY, CDR2 SVGAGI, per germline. The CDR3 is made up of 14 amino acids. Trimming removed 10 bases from V and 4 bases from J, with 19 bases in between. The CDR3 nucleotides are TGTGCCACCCAACCCGGGGGAAGTTCCTATGGCTACACCTTC. Amino acids: CATQPGGSSYGYTF.

The rearrangement joins TRBV9 to TRBJ2-1; D possibly corresponds to TRBD2 (5 bases). This CDR3 is built from 16 residues. The V end was cut by 4 bases, the J end by 0 bases, with 14 bases between. CDR1 and CDR2 (germline): SGDLS, YYNGEE. CDR3 DNA: TGTGCCAGCAGCCCTCAGGACTGGAGCTCCTACAATGAGCAGTTCTTC. Its protein product is CASSPQDWSSYNEQFF.